This TCR beta chain comes out of a study of T-cell reconstitution after alpha-beta-depleted transplantation in children. Molecular barcoding with unique molecular identifiers was used for the TCRbeta library. MiXCR, run by TCRdb on the PCR reads, gives a single entry per CDR3 protein. This table has about 300,000 distinct CDR3 sequences, 9.5% to 13% appearing once. Many counts were recorded for this clonotype. From germline, CDR1 is SGHTA and CDR2 FQGNSA. V lost 1 base and J lost 11, with 17 bases in between. The CDR3 totals 14 residues. V gene TRBV7-2 combines with J gene TRBJ1-1; possible D gene TRBD1, 5 bases. The clonotype originates from a boy under two years old with acute myeloid leukemia, due to receive a stem cell transplant. This specimen consisted of PBMCs, obtained before TCRalphabeta/CD19-depleted stem cell transplant. For the CDR3, the DNA is TGTGCCAGCAGCTTAGAGCCTACAGGCCGGTTGGCTTTCTTT. Translated, it gives CASSLEPTGRLAFF.